The present T cell receptor (beta chain) was sequenced within a study of PD-1 blockade in classical Hodgkin lymphoma. Assay: immunoSEQ multiplex PCR; the TCRdb copy retains only in-frame clones and omits some. The data show some 13,000 clones, 70% to 85% seen once. The V end was cut by 5 bases, the J end by 3 bases, with 11 bases between. Germline-derived CDR1 and CDR2 are SGHTA and FQGNSA. This CDR3 comprises 13 residues. The sample's time point: cycle 4 day 1 (C4D1), after five to seven weeks of nivolumab. The patients all showed relapse after autologous stem cell transplantation, while their brentuximab vedotin exposure varied. CD4+ T cells were purified from thawed PBMCs by negative selection.

The receptor was isolated from a human donor with classical Hodgkin lymphoma. Sequencing used CD4+ T cells from blood, obtained before the fourth cycle of nivolumab. This rearrangement joins TRBV7-2 to TRBJ2-7, with D possibly TRBD1 on 5 matching bases. The CDR3 loop reads CASSPRQGYEQYF. In nucleotides, the CDR3 is TGTGCCAGCAGCCCTCGGCAGGGCTACGAGCAGTACTTC. The full variable domain, in which reference TRBV7-2 and TRBJ2-7 provide the parts outside the CDR3, is GAGVSQSPSNKVTEKGKDVELRCDPISGHTALYWYRQSLGQGLEFLIYFQGNSAPDKSGLPSDRFSAERTGGSVSTLTIQRTQQEDSAVYLCASSPRQGYEQYFGPGTRLTVT.